This TCR beta chain is from a study of cytomegalovirus exposure and HLA in healthy donors. The study, taken as a whole, reports: TCR beta sequences numbering around 15,000 were associated with HLA alleles at 0.05 false discovery rate in a later analysis. Some TCR beta chains (roughly 160 of them) were listed as cytomegalovirus-associated.

Regarding donors, all were healthy bone marrow donors. This donor's record omits CMV serostatus. 60 Vbeta and 13 Jbeta primers were used in PCR. Method: immunoSEQ multiplex PCR; TCRdb's copy keeps in-frame clones and lacks some. The data show 130,000 to 150,000 clones, approximately 70% seen once. Worth noting for this clone: The antigen is not known.

The V gene's germline CDR1 is MNHEY and CDR2 SMNVEV (reference sequence). The CDR3 is 16 amino acids. Deletions cut 3 bases from V and 0 bases from J, with 14 bases between. The TCR was taken from a human donor in good health. The material sequenced was PBMCs. V and J are TRBV27 and TRBJ2-5; D is ambiguous. The CDR3: CASSFTAGMYQETQYF. CDR3 in DNA: TGTGCCAGCAGTTTTACGGCAGGAATGTACCAAGAGACCCAGTACTTC.